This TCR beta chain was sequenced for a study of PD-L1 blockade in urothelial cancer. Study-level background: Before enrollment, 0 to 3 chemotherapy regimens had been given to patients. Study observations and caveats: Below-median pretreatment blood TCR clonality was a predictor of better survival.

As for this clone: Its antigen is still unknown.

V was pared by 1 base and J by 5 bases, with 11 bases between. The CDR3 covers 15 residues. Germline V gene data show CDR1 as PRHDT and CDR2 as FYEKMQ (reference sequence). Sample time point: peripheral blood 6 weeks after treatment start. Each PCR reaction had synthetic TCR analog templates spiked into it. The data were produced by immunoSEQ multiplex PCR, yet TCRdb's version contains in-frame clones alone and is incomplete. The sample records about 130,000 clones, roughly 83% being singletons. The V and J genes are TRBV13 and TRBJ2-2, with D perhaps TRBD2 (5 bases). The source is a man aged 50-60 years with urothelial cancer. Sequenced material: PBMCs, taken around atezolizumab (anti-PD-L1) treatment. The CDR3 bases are TGTGCCAGCAGCTTAGCTACTAGTCGGACCGGGGAGCTGTTTTTT. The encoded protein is CASSLATSRTGELFF.